This T cell receptor (beta chain) is drawn from a study of shared clonotypes between healthy human individuals. CDR1 MNHNY and CDR2 SVGAGI come from the germline V gene (reference sequence). CDR3 length: 13 amino acids. V was cut by 6 bases and J by 6 bases, with 11 bases left in between. This table comes from immunoSEQ multiplex PCR, and its TCRdb copy is limited to in-frame clones, with some not included. The table shows about 1.5 million clones, with approximately 98% occurring only once. Sequenced: naive CD4+ T cells sorted from blood. Subset: CD45RA+ positively selected. The sequence derives from a man younger than 45 in good health. The chain joins TRBV6-6 to TRBJ2-2; no firm D call. DNA for the CDR3: TGTGCCAGCAGCTTTTATGGGGCCGGGGAGCTGTTTTTT. It specifies CASSFYGAGELFF.